A selection of T cell receptor beta chains follows, all from one sample in a study of glioma-infiltrating T cells after dendritic cell vaccination. Generated by immunoSEQ multiplex PCR, the TCRdb table keeps only in-frame clones and is missing some. The sample has fewer than 50,000 clones; approximately 82% are singletons. Sample: blood, taken before dendritic cell vaccination. The receptors were gathered from a human donor with glioblastoma. The CDR3 runs from the conserved cysteine through the conserved F or W. The D gene is left open where the match is weak. The size of a clone is reported for some rows only, either as once, few or many, or as a class for expanded clones.

cdr3_aa: CASGPRQGGTGELFF
cdr3_nt: TGTGCTAGTGGTCCCAGACAGGGGGGCACCGGGGAGCTGTTTTTT
clone_size: -
j_call: TRBJ2-2
d_call: TRBD1
v_call: TRBV12-5

cdr3_aa: CASSLDLGNTIYF
cdr3_nt: TGTGCCAGCAGCTTGGATCTGGGAAACACCATATATTTT
clone_size: -
j_call: TRBJ1-3
d_call: -
v_call: TRBV5-6

cdr3_aa: CASSFKTGLNEKLFF
cdr3_nt: TGTGCCAGCAGCTTTAAGACAGGGCTGAATGAAAAACTGTTTTTT
clone_size: -
j_call: TRBJ1-4
d_call: TRBD1
v_call: TRBV5-6

cdr3_aa: CASSLVYTGAGNTIYF
cdr3_nt: TGTGCCAGCAGCTTAGTGTATACAGGGGCTGGAAACACCATATATTTT
clone_size: -
j_call: TRBJ1-3
d_call: TRBD1
v_call: TRBV7-2

cdr3_aa: CASSATSGGASSYNEQFF
cdr3_nt: TGTGCCAGCAGTGCTACTAGCGGGGGGGCTAGCTCCTACAATGAGCAGTTCTTC
clone_size: -
j_call: TRBJ2-1
d_call: TRBD2
v_call: TRBV2

cdr3_aa: CASSERAGYGYTF
cdr3_nt: TGCGCCAGCAGTGAGCGGGCAGGGTATGGCTACACCTTC
clone_size: -
j_call: TRBJ1-2
d_call: -
v_call: TRBV10-2

cdr3_aa: CASSLWSVGANYEQYF
cdr3_nt: TGTGCCAGCAGTTTATGGAGTGTCGGAGCGAACTACGAGCAGTACTTC
clone_size: -
j_call: TRBJ2-7
d_call: -
v_call: TRBV28

cdr3_aa: CATGQGAMGSTEAFF
cdr3_nt: TGTGCCACCGGACAGGGGGCTATGGGGAGCACTGAAGCTTTCTTT
clone_size: -
j_call: TRBJ1-1
d_call: TRBD1
v_call: TRBV5-4

cdr3_aa: CASSHRTGDYEQYF
cdr3_nt: TGCGCCAGCAGCCACCGGACAGGGGACTACGAGCAGTACTTC
clone_size: -
j_call: TRBJ2-7
d_call: TRBD1
v_call: TRBV4-3

cdr3_aa: CASSQETSTEQYF
cdr3_nt: TGTGCCAGCAGTCAGGAGACTAGCACCGAGCAGTACTTC
clone_size: -
j_call: TRBJ2-7
d_call: TRBD2
v_call: TRBV6-4

cdr3_aa: CASSETLQTKRGSPLHF
cdr3_nt: TGTGCCAGCAGTGAAACCCTGCAAACTAAACGGGGTTCACCCCTCCACTTT
clone_size: -
j_call: TRBJ1-6
d_call: -
v_call: TRBV6-1

cdr3_aa: CASSIDRASYEQYF
cdr3_nt: TGTGCCAGTAGTATCGACAGGGCTTCCTACGAGCAGTACTTC
clone_size: -
j_call: TRBJ2-7
d_call: TRBD1
v_call: TRBV19

cdr3_aa: CASSPATSGGAGEQYF
cdr3_nt: TGCGCCAGCAGCCCAGCCACTAGCGGGGGGGCGGGCGAGCAGTACTTC
clone_size: few
j_call: TRBJ2-7
d_call: TRBD2
v_call: TRBV5-1

cdr3_aa: CASSPLGVDGTLYEQYF
cdr3_nt: TGTGCCAGCAGCCCACTCGGGGTGGACGGCACCCTTTACGAGCAGTACTTC
clone_size: -
j_call: TRBJ2-7
d_call: -
v_call: TRBV7-2

cdr3_aa: CATSRDPGEPQHF
cdr3_nt: TGTGCCACCAGCAGAGATCCCGGTGAGCCCCAGCATTTT
clone_size: -
j_call: TRBJ1-5
d_call: -
v_call: TRBV15

cdr3_aa: CASGQGYSGNTIYF
cdr3_nt: TGTGCCAGTGGACAGGGATACTCTGGAAACACCATATATTTT
clone_size: -
j_call: TRBJ1-3
d_call: TRBD1
v_call: TRBV19

cdr3_aa: CASSISTGTQNIQYF
cdr3_nt: TGTGCCAGTAGTATATCGACAGGTACTCAAAACATTCAGTACTTC
clone_size: once
j_call: TRBJ2-4
d_call: -
v_call: TRBV19

cdr3_aa: CASSGDRGREGGYTF
cdr3_nt: TGTGCCAGCAGCGGGGACAGGGGGCGCGAGGGTGGCTACACCTTC
clone_size: few
j_call: TRBJ1-2
d_call: TRBD1
v_call: TRBV5-6

cdr3_aa: CASTPLAGGLNTDTQYF
cdr3_nt: TGTGCCAGCACGCCTCTAGCGGGGGGGCTCAACACAGATACGCAGTATTTT
clone_size: -
j_call: TRBJ2-3
d_call: TRBD2
v_call: TRBV5-4

cdr3_aa: CASNGETVNTGELFF
cdr3_nt: TGCGCCAGCAACGGCGAGACAGTTAACACCGGGGAGCTGTTTTTT
clone_size: -
j_call: TRBJ2-2
d_call: -
v_call: TRBV5-1

cdr3_aa: CASSLAGAGEEGYGYTF
cdr3_nt: TGTGCCAGCAGCTTAGCTGGGGCAGGGGAAGAGGGCTATGGCTACACCTTC
clone_size: -
j_call: TRBJ1-2
d_call: -
v_call: TRBV7-9

cdr3_aa: CASRGTGKYEQYF
cdr3_nt: TGTGCCAGCAGGGGGACAGGGAAGTACGAGCAGTACTTC
clone_size: once
j_call: TRBJ2-7
d_call: TRBD1
v_call: TRBV6-5

cdr3_aa: CASHRLRIRAYEQYF
cdr3_nt: TGCGCCAGCCACAGGTTACGGATAAGAGCCTACGAGCAGTACTTC
clone_size: few
j_call: TRBJ2-7
d_call: -
v_call: TRBV10-1

cdr3_aa: CASSLKPAAGANVLTF
cdr3_nt: TGTGCCAGCAGCTTAAAACCCGCAGCTGGGGCCAACGTCCTGACTTTC
clone_size: -
j_call: TRBJ2-6
d_call: -
v_call: TRBV7-6

cdr3_aa: CASSPRTSPETQYF
cdr3_nt: TGTGCCAGCAGCCCTCGGACTAGCCCAGAGACCCAGTACTTC
clone_size: -
j_call: TRBJ2-5
d_call: TRBD2
v_call: TRBV9

cdr3_aa: CASSLRAGGLRNTQYF
cdr3_nt: TGTGCCAGCAGCTTAAGGGCAGGGGGCCTGCGGAATACGCAGTATTTT
clone_size: -
j_call: TRBJ2-3
d_call: TRBD1
v_call: TRBV7-3

cdr3_aa: CAISDLTGGSYEQYF
cdr3_nt: TGTGCCATCAGTGATCTCACAGGGGGTTCCTACGAGCAGTACTTC
clone_size: -
j_call: TRBJ2-7
d_call: TRBD1
v_call: TRBV10-3

cdr3_aa: CASSPHRGRSYEQFF
cdr3_nt: TGTGCCAGCAGTCCTCACCGGGGTAGAAGCTATGAGCAGTTCTTC
clone_size: -
j_call: TRBJ2-1
d_call: -
v_call: TRBV6-5

cdr3_aa: CASSSGTGGPGELFF
cdr3_nt: TGCGCCAGCAGCTCGGGGACAGGGGGCCCCGGGGAGCTGTTTTTT
clone_size: -
j_call: TRBJ2-2
d_call: TRBD1
v_call: TRBV5-1

cdr3_aa: CASSQEAPGFFDTEAFF
cdr3_nt: TGTGCCAGCAGCCAAGAGGCGCCAGGGTTTTTTGACACTGAAGCTTTCTTT
clone_size: -
j_call: TRBJ1-1
d_call: -
v_call: TRBV14

cdr3_aa: CASSPEGGGGYGYTF
cdr3_nt: TGTGCCAGCAGCCCCGAAGGGGGGGGCGGCTATGGCTACACCTTC
clone_size: -
j_call: TRBJ1-2
d_call: -
v_call: TRBV4-2

cdr3_aa: CASSISGGVYNEQFF
cdr3_nt: TGTGCCAGCAGCATTAGCGGGGGGGTGTACAATGAGCAGTTCTTC
clone_size: -
j_call: TRBJ2-1
d_call: TRBD2
v_call: TRBV7-6

cdr3_aa: CASSPTTGGNEKLFF
cdr3_nt: TGTGCCAGCTCACCAACGACAGGCGGGAATGAAAAACTGTTTTTT
clone_size: -
j_call: TRBJ1-4
d_call: -
v_call: TRBV18

cdr3_aa: CAYRTSGTGELFF
cdr3_nt: TGTGCCTACCGGACTAGCGGTACCGGGGAGCTGTTTTTT
clone_size: -
j_call: TRBJ2-2
d_call: TRBD2
v_call: TRBV30

cdr3_aa: CASSQRTGGLEQYF
cdr3_nt: TGTGCCAGCAGTCAAAGGACAGGAGGGCTCGAGCAGTACTTC
clone_size: -
j_call: TRBJ2-7
d_call: -
v_call: TRBV6-6

cdr3_aa: CASSGRQGRGSTDTQYF
cdr3_nt: TGTGCCAGCAGCGGTCGACAGGGAAGGGGGAGCACAGATACGCAGTATTTT
clone_size: once
j_call: TRBJ2-3
d_call: TRBD1
v_call: TRBV9

cdr3_aa: CAVQGANYEQYF
cdr3_nt: TGTGCCGTTCAGGGGGCTAACTACGAGCAGTACTTC
clone_size: -
j_call: TRBJ2-7
d_call: TRBD1
v_call: TRBV10-3